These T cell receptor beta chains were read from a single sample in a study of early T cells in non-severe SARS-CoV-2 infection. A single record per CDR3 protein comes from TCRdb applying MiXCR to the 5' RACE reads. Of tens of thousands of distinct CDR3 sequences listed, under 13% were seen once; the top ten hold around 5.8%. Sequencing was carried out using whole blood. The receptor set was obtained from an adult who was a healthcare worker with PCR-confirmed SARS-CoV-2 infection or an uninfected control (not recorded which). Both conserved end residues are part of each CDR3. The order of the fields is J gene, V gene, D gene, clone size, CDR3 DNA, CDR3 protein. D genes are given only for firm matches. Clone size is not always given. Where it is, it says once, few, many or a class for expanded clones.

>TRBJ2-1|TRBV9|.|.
TGTGCCAGCAGCGTAGGAGTCGGACTTCACTACAATGAGCAGTTCTTC
CASSVGVGLHYNEQFF
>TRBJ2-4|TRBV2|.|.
TGTGCCAGCAGGCAGACACCCGCCAAAAACATTCAGTACTTC
CASRQTPAKNIQYF
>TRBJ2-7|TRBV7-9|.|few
TGTGCCAGCAGCCCACCATCGACCGTCTCCACGGAGCAGTACTTC
CASSPPSTVSTEQYF
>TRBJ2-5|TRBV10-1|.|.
TGCGCCAGCAGTGAGTCGGATGGGGGAATAGAGACCCAGTACTTC
CASSESDGGIETQYF
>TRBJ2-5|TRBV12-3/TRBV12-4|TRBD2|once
TGTGCCAGCGGCCATAGCGGGGGGGTAGAGACCCAGTACTTC
CASGHSGGVETQYF
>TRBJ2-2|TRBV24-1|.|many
TGTGCCACCTTGGGGACACACGGGGAGCTGTTTTTT
CATLGTHGELFF
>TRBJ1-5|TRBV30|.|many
TGTGCCTGGAGTAAAGGATCTGAGTACCAGCCCCAGCATTTT
CAWSKGSEYQPQHF
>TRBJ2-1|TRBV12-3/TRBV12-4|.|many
TGTGCCAGCAGTTTTTGGCGGAACTCCTACAATGAGCAGTTCTTC
CASSFWRNSYNEQFF
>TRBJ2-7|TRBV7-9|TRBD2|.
TGTGCCAGCAGCCGCGGGGGACTAGCGGATAGCTCCTACGAGCAGTACTTC
CASSRGGLADSSYEQYF
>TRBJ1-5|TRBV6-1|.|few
TGTGCCAGCAGGTACAGACCGCTCAATCAGCCCCAGCATTTT
CASRYRPLNQPQHF
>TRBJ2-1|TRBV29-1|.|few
TGCAGCGTCCCGGGATCCAGGAATGAGCAGTTCTTC
CSVPGSRNEQFF
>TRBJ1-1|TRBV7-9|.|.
TGTGCCAGCAGCCCCCCGGCTCAGGGCAACACTGAAGCTTTCTTT
CASSPPAQGNTEAFF
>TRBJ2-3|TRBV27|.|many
TGTGCCAGCAGTTCATGGCAGGGCACAGATACGCAGTATTTT
CASSSWQGTDTQYF
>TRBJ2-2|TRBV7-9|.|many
TGTGCCAGCAGCTTAGAGAGGACGAACACCGGGGAGCTGTTTTTT
CASSLERTNTGELFF
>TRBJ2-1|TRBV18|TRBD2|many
TGTGCCAGCTCACCGGGAGGGAGGGGCTACAATGAGCAGTTCTTC
CASSPGGRGYNEQFF
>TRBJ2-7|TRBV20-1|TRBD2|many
TGCAGTGGAGAGCGGGGGCCACCCTACGAGCAGTACTTC
CSGERGPPYEQYF
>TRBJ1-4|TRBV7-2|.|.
TGTGCCAGCAGCTTAGAGGGGGTCGGGAGCGAAAAACTGTTTTTT
CASSLEGVGSEKLFF
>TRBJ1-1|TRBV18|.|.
TGTGCCAGCTCACCGTCGGCGCGGGACACCAATGCGGCTTTCTTT
CASSPSARDTNAAFF
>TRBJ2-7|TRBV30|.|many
TGTGCCTGGAGTGTACGGGCCCACGAGCAGTACTTC
CAWSVRAHEQYF
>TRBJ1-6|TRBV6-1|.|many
TGTGCCAGCAGTGAGCAGGGGTCGTCACCCCTCCACTTT
CASSEQGSSPLHF
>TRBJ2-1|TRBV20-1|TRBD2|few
TGCAGTGCTAGACTAGCGGGAGACTACAATGAGCAGTTCTTC
CSARLAGDYNEQFF
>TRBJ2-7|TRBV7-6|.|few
TGTGCCAGCAGCTTAGAGGGGGGACCTCACTACGAGCAGTACTTC
CASSLEGGPHYEQYF
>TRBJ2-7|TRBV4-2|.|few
TGTGCCAGCAGCCAAGGGGGTGTCGGCAACGAGCAGTACTTC
CASSQGGVGNEQYF
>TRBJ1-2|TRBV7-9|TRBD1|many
TGTGCCAGCAGCCAAGCCGGGACAGGAGGAGGCTACACCTTC
CASSQAGTGGGYTF